The 22 T cell receptor beta chains below all came from one sample that was sequenced in a study of blood T cell repertoires in COVID-19. The table came from immunoSEQ multiplex PCR; TCRdb's copy has only in-frame clones and leaves some out. Among approximately 110,000 clones listed, roughly nine tenths were seen once. The sequencing sample was made of peripheral blood. Receptors originate from a man between 45 and 60 years old with COVID-19, enrolled during active disease.

This clone came up once. The chain links TRBV24-1 to TRBJ1-5; tentatively, D is TRBD1 (5 bases). The length of the CDR3 is 13 residues. In germline, CDR1 is KGHDR, CDR2 SFDVKD. The V gene lost 1 base and the J gene lost 7 bases, with 7 bases spanning the gap. The CDR3 reads CATSDLGEQPQHF. The CDR3 DNA reads TGTGCCACCAGTGATTTAGGGGAACAGCCCCAGCATTTT.

The rearrangement joins TRBV15 to TRBJ1-2; no clear D. The CDR3 runs 12 residues. Germline V gene lookup returns CDR1 LNHNV and CDR2 YYDKDF (reference sequence). With 1 base removed from V and 7 bases from J, the gap between germline ends came to 7 bases. The CDR3 sequence is CATSRALGGYTF. CDR3 nucleotide sequence: TGTGCCACCAGCAGAGCTCTAGGTGGCTACACCTTC.

The CDR3 DNA reads as TGTGCCAGCAGACAGGGGGGTTATGGCTACACCTTC. This sequence encodes CASRQGGYGYTF. The chain links TRBV27 to TRBJ1-2; TRBD1 aligns across 8 bases. The V gene end was trimmed by 6 bases and the J gene end by 5 bases; junction bases not matched to a gene: 2. CDR1 and CDR2 from the germline V gene are MNHEY and SMNVEV (reference sequence). The CDR3 length is 12 residues.

This chain connects TRBV19 to TRBJ2-7; perhaps TRBD2 as D (6 bases). The germline V gene encodes CDR1 LNHDA and CDR2 SQIVND (reference sequence). This CDR3 comprises 14 residues. V shed 6 bases and J shed 0 bases, with 12 bases lying between them. CDR3 sequence: CASRPGGSSYEQYF. The DNA of the CDR3 is TGTGCCAGTAGACCAGGAGGGAGCTCCTACGAGCAGTACTTC.

The chain couples TRBV9 to TRBJ2-2; possible D gene TRBD2, 5 bases. CDR3 length: 13 residues. Trimming removed 3 bases from V and 6 bases from J, with 9 bases in between. Looked up from germline, CDR1 is SGDLS and CDR2 is YYNGEE. The CDR3 loop reads CASSEYGAGELFF. CDR3 in DNA: TGTGCCAGCAGCGAGTACGGGGCCGGGGAGCTGTTTTTT.

This clone was detected once. V usage is TRBV3-1 (or the pseudogene TRBV3-2) and J usage is TRBJ2-7; 10 nucleotides agree with TRBD1. With 4 bases clipped from V and 3 bases from J, the junction kept 6 bases outside the gene matches. Germline CDR1 reads LGHDT; CDR2 reads YNNKEL (reference sequence). CDR3 length: 15 amino acids. This CDR3 reads CASSRDRGLDYEQYF. In nucleotides, the CDR3 is TGTGCCAGCAGCCGAGACAGGGGGCTGGACTACGAGCAGTACTTC.

This clone was seen only once. This chain links TRBV19 with TRBJ2-3; D not certain. CDR1 and CDR2 (germline): LNHDA, SQIVND (reference sequence). V lost 2 bases to trimming and J lost 5 bases, with 14 bases between them. CDR3 length equals 15 residues. The CDR3 DNA sequence: TGTGCCAGTAGTATATCGTTAACCACCGGAGATACGCAGTATTTT. Encoded protein: CASSISLTTGDTQYF.

The chain recombines TRBV14 with TRBJ2-1; possible D gene TRBD2, 6 bases. The CDR3 is 16 amino acids. Per germline, CDR1 SGHDN and CDR2 FVKESK. The V gene lost 2 bases and the J gene lost 0 bases, with 11 bases spanning the gap. The CDR3: CASSQPTSSSYNEQFF. CDR3 DNA sequence: TGTGCCAGCAGCCAACCTACTAGCTCCTCCTACAATGAGCAGTTCTTC.

The chain uses TRBV23-1 and TRBJ2-2; D may be TRBD2 (6 bases). TRBV23-1 is an ORF; its function is uncertain. This CDR3 comprises 18 residues. Trimming took off 4 bases at V and 0 bases at J, with 18 bases between the two ends. CDR3 in amino acids: CASSPRDFWMPNTGELFF. The CDR3 coding sequence is TGCGCCAGCAGTCCCAGGGACTTTTGGATGCCGAACACCGGGGAGCTGTTTTTT.

V and J are TRBV28 and TRBJ1-5; D not resolved. Trimming took 2 bases from V and 9 from J, leaving 5 bases between them. This CDR3 is built from 11 residues. The V gene's germline CDR1 is MDHEN and CDR2 SYDVKM. The CDR3 coding sequence is TGTGCCAGCAGTTTACCAGGGCCCCAGCATTTT. Translation gives CASSLPGPQHF.

The chain couples TRBV9 to TRBJ2-1, with D possibly matching TRBD2 (5 bases). Trimming cost V 0 bases and J 6 bases, with 13 bases left between them. The CDR3 length is 15 residues. Looked up from germline, CDR1 is SGDLS and CDR2 is YYNGEE. The CDR3 spells CASSVGSSEGNEQFF. CDR3 DNA: TGTGCCAGCAGCGTAGGGAGTAGCGAAGGCAATGAGCAGTTCTTC.

This clone has a single count. The chain employs TRBV5-1 and TRBJ2-3; no clear D gene. Germline CDR1 reads SGHRS; CDR2 reads YFSETQ. The CDR3 covers 13 residues. V lost 3 bases, J lost 0 bases, and 5 bases lay in between. This CDR3 is CASSSSSTDTQYF. CDR3 sequence (DNA): TGCGCCAGCAGCTCGTCTAGCACAGATACGCAGTATTTT.

V is TRBV28 and J is TRBJ2-3, with 13 bases lining up with TRBD2. The J segment lost 0 bases and the V segment lost 6 bases, leaving 9 bases of the junction unmatched. The CDR3 extends over 18 amino acids. Germline V gives CDR1 MDHEN, CDR2 SYDVKM. As DNA, the CDR3 is TGTGCCAGCAGGGGGCATACGGGACTAGCGGGGAGCACAGATACGCAGTATTTT. This encodes CASRGHTGLAGSTDTQYF.

V is TRBV11-2 and J is TRBJ2-7, with 7 bases identical to TRBD2. Per germline, CDR1 SGHAT and CDR2 FQNNGV. J lost 1 base, V lost 0 bases, and 0 bases had no gene match. The CDR3 sequence is 14 residues long. The CDR3 sequence is CASSLERGSYEQYV. The CDR3 DNA reads as TGTGCCAGCAGCTTAGAGCGGGGGTCCTACGAGCAGTACGTC.

This chain links TRBV25-1 with TRBJ2-7, with D uncertain. V was clipped by 2 bases and J by 6 bases, with 11 bases between them. This CDR3 is built from 13 residues. CDR1 is MGHDK, CDR2 SYGVNS, per germline. The CDR3 DNA is TGTGCCAGCAGTGAACAGCTAGAAATCGAGCAGTACTTC. Translation gives CASSEQLEIEQYF.

J is TRBJ2-1 and V is TRBV18; D remains ambiguous. V shed 4 bases and J shed 7 bases, with 17 bases lying between them. Germline CDR1 reads KGHSH; CDR2 reads LQKENI. The CDR3 loop spans 15 amino acids. CDR3 in DNA: TGTGCCAGCTCACTATACGACCTGAGGCCAAATGAGCAGTTCTTC. This encodes CASSLYDLRPNEQFF.

This clone was found once. CDR3 DNA: TGTGCCAGCAGTTACAAACAGGGGGCAGGCGACACTGAAGCTTTCTTT. Translating gives CASSYKQGAGDTEAFF. This chain uses TRBV6-5 with TRBJ1-1, with TRBD1 identical over 9 bases. The CDR3 loop spans 16 amino acids. With V trimmed by 2 bases and J by 3 bases, 7 bases remained unmatched. Per the germline V gene, CDR1 is MNHEY and CDR2 is SVGAGI.

This sequence joins TRBV27 and TRBJ2-7; D possibly corresponds to TRBD1 (6 bases). This CDR3 has 15 residues. The V and J ends lost 1 base and 2 bases respectively, with 12 bases between them. The V gene's germline CDR1 is MNHEY and CDR2 SMNVEV (reference sequence). Here the CDR3 DNA reads TGTGCCAGCAGTTTATTTTTGGGACAAGCCTACGAGCAGTACTTC. Its translation: CASSLFLGQAYEQYF.

V and J are TRBV6-1 and TRBJ2-7; 15 nucleotides agree with TRBD2. V lost 5 bases and J lost 7; bases outside the gene matches: 6. The germline gives CDR1 MNHNS, CDR2 SASEGT. This CDR3 comprises 15 residues. CDR3 in DNA: TGTGCCAGCAGTTCCCGAGGACTAGCGGGAGGGGAGCAGTACGTC. Its protein is CASSSRGLAGGEQYV.

In its sample, this clone was seen a few times. This chain links TRBV9 with TRBJ2-2, with TRBD2 identical over 7 bases. Germline V gene sequence: CDR1 SGDLS, CDR2 YYNGEE. The CDR3 loop spans 15 amino acids. V dropped 0 bases and J dropped 4; count of bases not matched to a gene: 3. The CDR3 protein is CASSVGGSPTGELFF. CDR3 DNA sequence: TGTGCCAGCAGCGTAGGCGGGAGCCCCACCGGGGAGCTGTTTTTT.

This chain uses TRBV24-1 with TRBJ2-1; D is ambiguous. Germline V gene lookup returns CDR1 KGHDR and CDR2 SFDVKD. The CDR3 length is 13 residues. Trimming stripped 1 base from V and 12 bases from J, with 12 bases between. The DNA for the CDR3 is TGTGCCACCAGTGATTTAACTGCCTCGGGGCAGTTCTTC. Its translation: CATSDLTASGQFF.

CDR3 DNA sequence: TGTGCCAGCAGAAAACAGGGCGTCGACACCATATATTTT. It translates to CASRKQGVDTIYF. The V call is TRBV28, the J call TRBJ1-3; possible D gene TRBD1, 6 bases. Germline CDR1 and CDR2: MDHEN and SYDVKM. V was clipped by 6 bases and J by 8 bases, with 14 bases between them. CDR3 length: 13 residues.